This entry describes one T cell receptor beta chain. These data are taken from a study of blood T cell repertoires in COVID-19. At the level of the study: COVID-19 samples from acute and convalescent phases originated in the United States, Italy and Spain. PBMCs, B-cell-depleted T cells, or T cells were the source of the cDNA or gDNA that made up the material.

Per the authors' pipeline: Estimation of nucleated cell counts relied on the amplification of reference gene primers. Repertoires were generated with immunoSEQ multiplex PCR, while TCRdb's copy carries only in-frame clones and drops some. The V and J calls and clone size come from that table; D and trimming were worked out from the DNA. The data contain roughly 95,000 clones, around nine tenths of them singletons. This CDR3 has 14 amino acids. Germline CDR1 is SEHNR and CDR2 is FQNEAQ (reference sequence). V was clipped by 0 bases and J by 4 bases; unmatched bases: 2. The specimen was peripheral blood. This chain uses TRBV7-9 with TRBJ2-7, with 8 bases fitting TRBD1. The sequence was obtained from a woman in her fifties or sixties in a cohort sampled during active COVID-19. The DNA of the CDR3 is TGTGCCAGCAGCTTAGCGGGACAGGAGTACGAGCAGTACTTC. Its protein is CASSLAGQEYEQYF. Looking up the rest from reference TRBV7-9 and TRBJ2-7 gives the full variable domain: DTGVSQNPRHKITKRGQNVTFRCDPISEHNRLYWYRQTLGQGPEFLTYFQNEAQLEKSRLLSDRFSAERPKGSFSTLEIQRTEQGDSAMYLCASSLAGQEYEQYFGPGTRLTVT.